This T cell receptor beta chain was captured in a study of T cells in localized non-small cell lung cancer. Study-wide findings and caveats: Uninvolved adjacent lung had the highest recorded T cell clonality, with tumor below it. Sequencing was restricted to one tumor region; therefore, heterogeneity remains possible. The study linked higher blood T cell density to longer overall survival.

Germline CDR1 LNHDA, CDR2 SQIVND (reference sequence). V lost 1 base, J lost 5 bases, and 11 bases lay in between. The CDR3 contains 14 residues. Note on this clone: Its antigen is unidentified.

TCRdb's table, derived via immunoSEQ multiplex PCR, lists solely in-frame clones and lacks some. Of more than 40,000 clones listed, 70% to 90% are singletons. This receptor was taken from a man aged 40 to 69 with stage II lung adenocarcinoma. This chain uses TRBV19 with TRBJ2-5; D unclear. The sample here was PBMCs, taken before any cancer treatment. The CDR3 protein is CASSIALGSETQYF. For the CDR3, the DNA is TGTGCCAGTAGTATAGCCCTCGGGTCGGAGACCCAGTACTTC.